This entry lists 10 T cell receptor beta chains sequenced from one sample in a study of blood T cell repertoires in COVID-19. Here immunoSEQ multiplex PCR was the method, and the copy in TCRdb shows in-frame clones only, minus some. The sample includes roughly 280,000 clones, about 85% of them seen just once. What was sequenced was peripheral blood. All receptors come from a man in his 60s with acute or convalescent COVID-19.

CDR3 in amino acids: CASSSQTGLGSGNTIYF. CDR3 coding DNA: TGTGCCAGCAGCTCTCAGACAGGGTTGGGCTCTGGAAACACCATATATTTT. The gene calls are TRBV7-9 and TRBJ1-3; 7 nucleotides align to TRBD1. The CDR3 length is 17 residues. Germline trimming cut 4 bases from V and 0 bases from J; bases unmatched to any gene: 9. Germline CDR1 is SEHNR and CDR2 is FQNEAQ (reference sequence).

The gene calls are TRBV7-9 and TRBJ1-3; D possibly corresponds to TRBD1 (5 bases). This CDR3 has 18 amino acids. The V end was cut by 1 base, the J end by 0 bases, with 16 bases between. Germline values: CDR1 SEHNR, CDR2 FQNEAQ (reference sequence). CDR3 in amino acids: CASSLVGYYRTSGNTIYF. CDR3 DNA: TGTGCCAGCAGCTTAGTCGGGTACTACAGGACCTCTGGAAACACCATATATTTT. Variable domain in full (rest from reference TRBV7-9 and TRBJ1-3): DTGVSQNPRHKITKRGQNVTFRCDPISEHNRLYWYRQTLGQGPEFLTYFQNEAQLEKSRLLSDRFSAERPKGSFSTLEIQRTEQGDSAMYLCASSLVGYYRTSGNTIYFGEGSWLTVV.

This chain joins TRBV6-6 and TRBJ2-2; 9 bases are shared with TRBD1. CDR1 MNHNY and CDR2 SVGAGI come from the germline V gene (reference sequence). The CDR3 totals 18 residues. V was clipped by 5 bases and J by 7 bases; unmatched bases: 17. The CDR3 sequence is CASSRGVWDRVIGGELFF. CDR3 nucleotide sequence: TGTGCCAGCAGTCGTGGTGTCTGGGACAGGGTTATCGGCGGGGAGCTGTTTTTT.

The chain recombines TRBV15 with TRBJ2-1; 9 nucleotides match TRBD1. Per the germline V gene, CDR1 is LNHNV and CDR2 is YYDKDF (reference sequence). CDR3 length equals 19 residues. V was pared by 1 base and J by 7 bases, with 17 bases of the junction left unmatched. As DNA, the CDR3 is TGTGCCACCAGCAGAGGGGACAGGGCACGGGTGGGCCGATTTAATGAGCAGTTCTTC. This sequence encodes CATSRGDRARVGRFNEQFF.

The rearrangement joins TRBV19 to TRBJ2-2; 8 nucleotides align to TRBD1. CDR1 and CDR2 (germline): LNHDA, SQIVND (reference sequence). J lost 1 base, V lost 9 bases, and 4 bases had no gene match. CDR3 length: 14 amino acids. CDR3 sequence reads: CASSGTGNTGELFF. In DNA form, the CDR3 reads TGTGCCAGCTCAGGGACAGGGAACACCGGGGAGCTGTTTTTT.

This chain connects TRBV6-2 or TRBV6-3 to TRBJ1-1, with D tentatively TRBD1 (5 bases). With 3 bases removed from V and 1 base from J, the gap between germline ends came to 24 bases. Germline V lookup: CDR1 MNHEY, CDR2 SVGEGT. This CDR3 spans 19 amino acids. The CDR3 loop reads CASSYLSFFDSYRNTEAFF. Here the CDR3 DNA reads TGTGCCAGCAGTTATTTATCGTTCTTCGACAGTTACCGGAACACTGAAGCTTTCTTT.

The chain employs TRBV9 and TRBJ2-1; D gene uncertain. Per the germline V gene, CDR1 is SGDLS and CDR2 is YYNGEE. This CDR3 contains 13 residues. Trimming stripped 4 bases from V and 10 bases from J, with 15 bases between. Here the CDR3 DNA reads TGTGCCAGCAGCCCACGTCCGACTGGGGAGCAGTTCTTC. It translates to CASSPRPTGEQFF.

The rearrangement links TRBV19 to TRBJ2-3; possible D gene TRBD1, 6 bases. Trimming left V 7 bases short and J 2 bases short, with 19 bases between. The CDR3 runs to 16 residues. The V gene's germline CDR1 is LNHDA and CDR2 SQIVND (reference sequence). The CDR3 region is CASTKRTGPLTDTQYF. The CDR3 DNA sequence: TGTGCCAGTACAAAACGTACAGGGCCCCTCACAGATACGCAGTATTTT. Drawing the rest from reference TRBV19 and TRBJ2-3, the complete variable domain is DGGITQSPKYLFRKEGQNVTLSCEQNLNHDAMYWYRQDPGQGLRLIYYSQIVNDFQKGDIAEGYSVSREKKESFPLTVTSAQKNPTAFYLCASTKRTGPLTDTQYFGPGTRLTVL.

This chain connects TRBV19 to TRBJ1-5, with TRBD1 identical over 7 bases. After removal of 0 bases from V and 2 bases from J, the junction contained 4 bases not matched to a gene. Looked up from germline, CDR1 is LNHDA and CDR2 is SQIVND (reference sequence). The CDR3 is 16 residues long. The CDR3 DNA is TGTGCCAGTAGTATAGACAGGGGGAGCGGCAATCAGCCCCAGCATTTT. This sequence encodes CASSIDRGSGNQPQHF.

This clone was observed a handful of times. The gene calls are TRBV6-2 or TRBV6-3 and TRBJ2-1, with 12 bases lining up with TRBD2. Germline V gives CDR1 MNHEY, CDR2 SVGEGT. The CDR3 is 17 residues long. The V segment lost 1 base and the J segment 8 bases; nucleotides outside the gene matches: 9. CDR3 amino acids: CASSYWLAGGHVDEQFF. The CDR3 coding sequence is TGTGCCAGCAGTTACTGGCTAGCGGGGGGGCACGTTGATGAGCAGTTCTTC.